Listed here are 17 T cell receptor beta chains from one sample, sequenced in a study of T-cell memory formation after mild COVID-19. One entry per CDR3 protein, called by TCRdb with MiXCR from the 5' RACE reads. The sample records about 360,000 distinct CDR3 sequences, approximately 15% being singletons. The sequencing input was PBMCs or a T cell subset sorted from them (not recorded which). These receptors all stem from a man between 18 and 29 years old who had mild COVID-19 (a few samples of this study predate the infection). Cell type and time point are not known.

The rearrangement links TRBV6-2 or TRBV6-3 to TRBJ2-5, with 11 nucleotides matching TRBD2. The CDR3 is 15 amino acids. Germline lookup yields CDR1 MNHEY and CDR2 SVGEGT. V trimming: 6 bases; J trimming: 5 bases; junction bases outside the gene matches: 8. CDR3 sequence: CASSSTSGGRETQYF. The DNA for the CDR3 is TGTGCCAGCAGCTCAACTAGCGGGGGACGCGAGACCCAGTACTTC.

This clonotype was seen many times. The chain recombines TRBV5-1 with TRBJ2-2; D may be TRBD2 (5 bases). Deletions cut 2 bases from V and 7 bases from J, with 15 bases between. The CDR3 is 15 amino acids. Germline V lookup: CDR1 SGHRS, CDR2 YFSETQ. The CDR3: CASSLTSSEGGELFF. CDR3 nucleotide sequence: TGCGCCAGCAGCTTAACGAGCTCTGAGGGCGGGGAGCTGTTTTTT.

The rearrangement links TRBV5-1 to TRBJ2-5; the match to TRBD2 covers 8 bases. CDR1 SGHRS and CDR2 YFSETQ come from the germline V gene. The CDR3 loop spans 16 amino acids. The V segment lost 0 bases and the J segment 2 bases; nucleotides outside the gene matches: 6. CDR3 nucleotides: TGCGCCAGCAGCTTGGGGTCCTTAGCGGGACAAGAGACCCAGTACTTC. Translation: CASSLGSLAGQETQYF.

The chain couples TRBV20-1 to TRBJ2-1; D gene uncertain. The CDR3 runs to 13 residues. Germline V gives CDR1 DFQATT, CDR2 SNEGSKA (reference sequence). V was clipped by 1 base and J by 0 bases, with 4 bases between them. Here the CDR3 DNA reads TGCAGTGCTAGAGCGGTCTCCTACAATGAGCAGTTCTTC. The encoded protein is CSARAVSYNEQFF.

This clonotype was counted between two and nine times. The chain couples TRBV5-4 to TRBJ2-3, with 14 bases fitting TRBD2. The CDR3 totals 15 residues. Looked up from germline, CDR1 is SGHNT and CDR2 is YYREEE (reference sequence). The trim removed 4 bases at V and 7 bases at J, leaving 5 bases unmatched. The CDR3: CASSAGTSGGNTQYF. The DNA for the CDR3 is TGTGCCAGCAGCGCCGGGACTAGCGGGGGTAATACGCAGTATTTT.

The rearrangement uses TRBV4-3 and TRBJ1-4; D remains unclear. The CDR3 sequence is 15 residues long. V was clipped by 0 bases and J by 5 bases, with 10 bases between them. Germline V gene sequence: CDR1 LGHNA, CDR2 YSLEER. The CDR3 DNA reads TGCGCCAGCAGCCAAGACCTGACCCCCAATGAAAAACTGTTTTTT. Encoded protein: CASSQDLTPNEKLFF.

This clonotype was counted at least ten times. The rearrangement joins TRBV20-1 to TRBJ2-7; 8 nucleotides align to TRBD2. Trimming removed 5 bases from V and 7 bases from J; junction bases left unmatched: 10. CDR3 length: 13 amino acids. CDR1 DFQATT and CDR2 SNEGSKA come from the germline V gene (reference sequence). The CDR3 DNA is TGCAGTGCTCCCCAGGGCACTAGCGGAGAGCAGTACTTC. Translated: CSAPQGTSGEQYF.

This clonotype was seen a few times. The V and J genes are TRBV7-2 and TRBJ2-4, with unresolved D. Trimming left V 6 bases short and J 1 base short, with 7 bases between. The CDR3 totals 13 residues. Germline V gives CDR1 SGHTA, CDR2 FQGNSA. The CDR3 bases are TGTGCCAGCAGACCCGCCGCCAAAAACATTCAGTACTTC. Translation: CASRPAAKNIQYF. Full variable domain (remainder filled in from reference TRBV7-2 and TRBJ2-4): GAGVSQSPSNKVTEKGKDVELRCDPISGHTALYWYRQSLGQGLEFLIYFQGNSAPDKSGLPSDRFSAERTGGSVSTLTIQRTQQEDSAVYLCASRPAAKNIQYFGAGTRLSVL.

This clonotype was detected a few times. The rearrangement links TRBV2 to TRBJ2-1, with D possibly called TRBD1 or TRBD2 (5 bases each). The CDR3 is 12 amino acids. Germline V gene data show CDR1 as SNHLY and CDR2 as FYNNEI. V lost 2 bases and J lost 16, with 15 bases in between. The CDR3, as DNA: TGTGCCAGCAGTGAATATGGGGGAGCCCACTTCTTC. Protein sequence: CASSEYGGAHFF.

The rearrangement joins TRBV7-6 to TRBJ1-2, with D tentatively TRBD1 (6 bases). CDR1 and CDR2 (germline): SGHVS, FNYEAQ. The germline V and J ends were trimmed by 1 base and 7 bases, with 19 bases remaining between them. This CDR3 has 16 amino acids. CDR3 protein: CASSLGAGARAVGYTF. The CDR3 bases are TGTGCCAGCAGCTTAGGAGCGGGGGCCAGGGCGGTTGGCTACACCTTC.

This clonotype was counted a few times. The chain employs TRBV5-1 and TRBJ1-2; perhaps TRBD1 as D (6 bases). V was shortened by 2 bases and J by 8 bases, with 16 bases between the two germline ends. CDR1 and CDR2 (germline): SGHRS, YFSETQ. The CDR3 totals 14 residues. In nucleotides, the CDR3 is TGCGCCAGCAGCTTATCGGCGACAGGAATGGGCTACACCTTC. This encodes CASSLSATGMGYTF.

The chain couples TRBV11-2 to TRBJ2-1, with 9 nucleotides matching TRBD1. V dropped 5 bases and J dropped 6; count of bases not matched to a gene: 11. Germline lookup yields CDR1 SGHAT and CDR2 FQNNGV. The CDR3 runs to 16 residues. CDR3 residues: CASSGIRDREPNEQFF. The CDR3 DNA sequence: TGTGCCAGCAGCGGTATCCGGGACAGGGAGCCCAATGAGCAGTTCTTC.

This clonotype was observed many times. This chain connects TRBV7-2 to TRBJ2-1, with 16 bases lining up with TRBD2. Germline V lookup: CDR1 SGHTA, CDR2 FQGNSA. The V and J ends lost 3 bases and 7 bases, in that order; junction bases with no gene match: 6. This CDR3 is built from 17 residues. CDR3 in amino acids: CASSFSGTSGGVNEQFF. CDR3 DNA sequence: TGTGCCAGCAGCTTCTCCGGGACTAGCGGGGGGGTAAATGAGCAGTTCTTC.

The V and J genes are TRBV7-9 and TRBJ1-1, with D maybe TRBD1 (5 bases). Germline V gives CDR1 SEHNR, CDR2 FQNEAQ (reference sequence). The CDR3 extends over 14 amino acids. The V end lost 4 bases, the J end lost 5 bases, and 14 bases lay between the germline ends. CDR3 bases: TGTGCCAGCAGCTACGCGGGGGAGGAGACTGAAGCTTTCTTT. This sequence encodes CASSYAGEETEAFF.

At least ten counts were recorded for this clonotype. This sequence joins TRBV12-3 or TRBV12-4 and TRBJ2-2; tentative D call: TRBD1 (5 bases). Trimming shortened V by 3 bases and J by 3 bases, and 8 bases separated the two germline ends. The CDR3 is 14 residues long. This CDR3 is CASSLGQHTGELFF. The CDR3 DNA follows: TGTGCCAGCAGTTTGGGGCAGCACACCGGGGAGCTGTTTTTT.

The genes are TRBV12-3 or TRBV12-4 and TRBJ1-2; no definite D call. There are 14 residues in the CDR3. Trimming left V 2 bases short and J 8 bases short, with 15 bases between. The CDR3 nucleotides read TGTGCCAGCAGTTTATTGAGGGCAGTAAGAGGCTACACCTTC. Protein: CASSLLRAVRGYTF.

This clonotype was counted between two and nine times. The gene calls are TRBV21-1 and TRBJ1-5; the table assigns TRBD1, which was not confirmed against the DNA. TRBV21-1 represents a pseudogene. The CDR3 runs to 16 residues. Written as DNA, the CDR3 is TGTGCCAGCAGCAAATCAGGGTCGTGTACGAAGCAGCCCCAGCATTTT. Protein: CASSKSGSCTKQPQHF.